Described below is a single TCR beta chain sequence and its context. The sample comes from a study of CD8 T cells in Susac syndrome. Trimming removed 6 bases from V and 3 bases from J; junction bases left unmatched: 8. This CDR3 spans 16 amino acids. Sequencing of TCR beta covered CD8+ and CD4+ T cells obtained from blood. Those who served as multiple sclerosis controls were treatment-naive patients with stable or active relapsing-remitting disease. Negative isolation was used for CD8+ and CD4+ T cells and FACS enrichment for TEMRA cells. An input of roughly 0.5 to 1 ug of RNA was subjected to reverse transcription using random hexamers. TCRdb itself ran the immunoSEQ multiplex PCR reads through MiXCR, one entry per CDR3 protein. In the table there are under 250,000 distinct CDR3 sequences, just under 95% of which are singletons.

This sequence joins TRBV12-3 or TRBV12-4 and TRBJ1-2; 12 nucleotides agree with TRBD1. Material for sequencing was CD4+ T cells from PBMCs. This sequence was found in a human donor with multiple sclerosis. The CDR3 region is CASRSGTGGAYYGYTF. Written as DNA, the CDR3 is TGTGCCAGCAGGTCCGGGACAGGGGGCGCCTACTATGGCTACACCTTC.